The 22 T cell receptor beta chains below all came from one sample that was sequenced in a study of beta chain features in type 1 diabetes. As every portion of the isolated RNA was reverse transcribed, the sequencing read expressed TCRB transcripts. Sequencing used immunoSEQ multiplex PCR; TCRdb keeps in-frame clones, though not all of them. This sample has 160,000 or so clones, with about 9.8% found just once. Sequencing was carried out using central memory CD4+ T cells from blood. The receptors stem from a woman aged 18-29 years in good health.

This clone was picked up a small number of times. This rearrangement joins TRBV29-1 to TRBJ2-5; TRBD1 agrees at 9 bases. The CDR3 runs to 12 residues. V was clipped by 7 bases and J by 3 bases; unmatched bases: 3. Germline V CDR1 and CDR2: SQVTM, ANQGSEA. The CDR3 protein is CSGWTGEETQYF. In DNA, the CDR3 is TGCAGCGGGTGGACAGGGGAAGAGACCCAGTACTTC. The full variable domain, in which reference TRBV29-1 and TRBJ2-5 provide the parts outside the CDR3, is SAVISQKPSRDICQRGTSLTIQCQVDSQVTMMFWYRQQPGQSLTLIATANQGSEATYESGFVIDKFPISRPNLTFSTLTVSNMSPEDSSIYLCSGWTGEETQYFGPGTRLLVL.

The chain combines TRBV5-1 with TRBJ2-5; TRBD2 matches at 10 bases. The CDR3 has 15 amino acids. Looked up from germline, CDR1 is SGHRS and CDR2 is YFSETQ. Unmatched junction bases numbered 6, after V lost 4 bases and J lost 3 bases. CDR3 in amino acids: CASSIGTSEKETQYF. The CDR3 nucleotides are TGCGCCAGCAGCATCGGGACTAGCGAAAAAGAGACCCAGTACTTC.

The chain has TRBV6-5 and TRBJ1-5; 7 bases are shared with TRBD1. CDR1 is MNHEY and CDR2 is SVGAGI in the germline V gene. The CDR3 spans 16 residues. The V gene end was trimmed by 2 bases and the J gene end by 3 bases; junction bases not matched to a gene: 7. CDR3 residues: CASSYPDGQDNQPQHF. CDR3 nucleotide sequence: TGTGCCAGCAGTTACCCTGATGGACAGGACAATCAGCCCCAGCATTTT.

This clone appeared many times. The rearrangement uses TRBV2 and TRBJ2-6; a weak D match, TRBD2 (5 bases). This CDR3 spans 16 amino acids. Germline values: CDR1 SNHLY, CDR2 FYNNEI. Trimming took 5 bases from V and 0 from J, leaving 11 bases between them. CDR3 sequence: CASSRGGISGANVLTF. CDR3 DNA: TGTGCCAGCAGTCGGGGTGGGATCTCTGGGGCCAACGTCCTGACTTTC.

V gene TRBV20-1 combines with J gene TRBJ1-1; D gene ambiguous. V lost 5 bases to trimming and J lost 3 bases, with 7 bases between them. Germline CDR1 DFQATT, CDR2 SNEGSKA (reference sequence). This CDR3 has 11 residues. The CDR3 DNA follows: TGCAGTGCTTCGCGCTACACTGAAGCTTTCTTT. It yields the protein CSASRYTEAFF.

This chain uses TRBV7-9 with TRBJ2-2; weak D call: TRBD2 (6 bases). With 5 bases removed from V and 1 base from J, the gap between germline ends came to 11 bases. There are 15 residues in the CDR3. From germline, CDR1 is SEHNR and CDR2 FQNEAQ (reference sequence). The CDR3 DNA reads as TGTGCCAGCAGCCCGGGACTGTTGAACACCGGGGAGCTGTTTTTT. Its protein product is CASSPGLLNTGELFF.

There are a few counts of this clone. V and J are TRBV30 and TRBJ1-2, with TRBD1 matching 7 bases. The CDR3 extends over 15 amino acids. The trim removed 3 bases at V and 4 bases at J, leaving 11 bases unmatched. CDR1 is GTSNPN, CDR2 SVGIG, per germline (reference sequence). The CDR3 reads CAWRDTGATSYGYTF. The CDR3 DNA follows: TGTGCCTGGAGGGATACAGGGGCGACAAGCTATGGCTACACCTTC.

The V call is TRBV4-3, the J call TRBJ2-5, with a possible D match to TRBD1 (5 bases). The length of the CDR3 is 15 residues. CDR1 LGHNA and CDR2 YSLEER come from the germline V gene. V dropped 2 bases and J dropped 2 bases, with 12 bases sitting between them. CDR3 bases: TGCGCCAGCAGCCAAACCGGACAAAAACAAGAGACCCAGTACTTC. This translates into CASSQTGQKQETQYF.

This clone was picked up a small number of times. The chain's CDR3 is CASSPQSQETQYF. DNA for the CDR3: TGCGCCAGCAGCCCCCAATCACAAGAGACCCAGTACTTC. This chain connects TRBV5-1 to TRBJ2-5, with unresolved D. V was shortened by 4 bases and J by 2 bases, with 9 bases between the two germline ends. The CDR3 has 13 amino acids. CDR1 is SGHRS and CDR2 is YFSETQ in the germline V gene.

As for this clone: The junction does not match germline at one end; this may be a read error. This rearrangement joins TRBV5-4 to TRBJ1-2, with a possible D match to TRBD1 (6 bases). CDR1 is SGHNT and CDR2 is YYREEE in the germline V gene (reference sequence). CDR3 size: 14 residues. This CDR3 reads CASSQDSQGDGYTF. DNA of the CDR3: TGCGCCAGCAGCCAAGATTCACAGGGAGATGGCTACACCTTC.

This clone was counted between two and nine times. The V call is TRBV5-1, the J call TRBJ2-7, with D tentatively TRBD2 (6 bases). The germline CDR1 and CDR2 sequences are SGHRS and YFSETQ. The CDR3 runs 15 residues. Trimming stripped 3 bases from V and 3 bases from J, with 16 bases between. This CDR3 reads CASSWDGGSYYEQYF. CDR3 bases: TGCGCCAGCAGCTGGGACGGGGGATCCTACTACGAGCAGTACTTC.

The chain joins TRBV5-4 to TRBJ2-7, with TRBD1 matching 7 bases. Germline CDR1 and CDR2: SGHNT and YYREEE (reference sequence). The CDR3 runs 14 residues. V trimming: 4 bases; J trimming: 1 base; junction bases outside the gene matches: 5. The CDR3 DNA reads as TGTGCCAGCAGCCAAGGACAGGCGTCCTACGAGCAGTACTTC. Translation: CASSQGQASYEQYF.

This chain connects TRBV20-1 to TRBJ1-1; D uncertain. The germline gives CDR1 DFQATT, CDR2 SNEGSKA (reference sequence). The CDR3 sequence is 10 residues long. Trimming pared 3 bases from V and 4 bases from J, leaving 3 bases between. Here the CDR3 DNA reads TGCAGTGCTAGGAGCACTGAAGCTTTCTTT. This codes for CSARSTEAFF.

V is TRBV5-4 and J is TRBJ2-3; 13 bases line up with TRBD2. The V segment lost 2 bases and the J segment 9 bases; nucleotides outside the gene matches: 6. The germline CDR1 and CDR2 sequences are SGHNT and YYREEE (reference sequence). The CDR3 spans 15 residues. CDR3 residues: CASSLDGTSGVTQYF. The CDR3 region has the DNA TGTGCCAGCAGCTTAGACGGGACTAGCGGGGTAACGCAGTATTTT.

The rearrangement joins TRBV5-1 to TRBJ2-4; tentatively, D is TRBD2 (5 bases). The CDR3 extends over 15 amino acids. Germline V gives CDR1 SGHRS, CDR2 YFSETQ. The V gene lost 3 bases and the J gene lost 5 bases, with 15 bases spanning the gap. As DNA, the CDR3 is TGCGCCAGCAGCTCACTCCCCGGAGCGGAAAACATTCAGTACTTC. It codes for CASSSLPGAENIQYF.

The V and J genes are TRBV9 and TRBJ2-3, with 9 bases that match TRBD2. The trim removed 0 bases at V and 4 bases at J, leaving 6 bases unmatched. CDR1 and CDR2 (germline): SGDLS, YYNGEE. The length of the CDR3 is 16 residues. In DNA, the CDR3 is TGTGCCAGCAGCGTAGAGGCGGGGGGGCCCGCAGATACGCAGTATTTT. Translated, it gives CASSVEAGGPADTQYF.

This chain joins TRBV30 and TRBJ2-3; no clear D. V was cut by 7 bases and J by 4 bases, with 12 bases left in between. The length of the CDR3 is 12 residues. Germline CDR1 GTSNPN, CDR2 SVGIG (reference sequence). The CDR3 DNA reads TGTGCCTCGAGAGGAGATTCAGATACGCAGTATTTT. Translation: CASRGDSDTQYF.

The rearrangement joins TRBV5-4 to TRBJ2-1, with 7 bases identical to TRBD2. From germline, CDR1 is SGHNT and CDR2 YYREEE (reference sequence). J was trimmed by 2 bases and V by 2 bases; bases with no gene match: 1. The length of the CDR3 is 14 residues. CDR3: CASSLAGPYNEQFF. The CDR3, as DNA: TGTGCCAGCAGCTTAGCGGGGCCCTACAATGAGCAGTTCTTC.

This clone has more than one count but fewer than ten. V and J are TRBV6-5 and TRBJ1-2, with a tentative D call TRBD1 (6 bases). The length of the CDR3 is 15 residues. V lost 6 bases to trimming and J lost 8 bases, with 22 bases between them. Germline CDR1 is MNHEY and CDR2 is SVGAGI. The DNA of the CDR3 is TGTGCCAGCAGCTCAACAGGGCCCCGGGTCAGAGGCTACACCTTC. This encodes CASSSTGPRVRGYTF.

The chain is built from TRBV5-4 and TRBJ2-7; 7 bases match TRBD1. V was pared by 4 bases and J by 3 bases, with 10 bases of the junction left unmatched. CDR3 length equals 15 residues. Germline V gene data show CDR1 as SGHNT and CDR2 as YYREEE (reference sequence). CDR3 nucleotides: TGTGCCAGCAGCCAAGGGGACAGCCGCCGCTACGAGCAGTACTTC. It is translated as CASSQGDSRRYEQYF.

For this clone: One end of the junction varies from germline; a read error may be responsible. The chain links TRBV6-6 to TRBJ2-3, with D possibly TRBD2 on 5 matching bases. The CDR3 runs to 12 residues. Germline CDR1 MNHNY, CDR2 SVGAGI (reference sequence). This CDR3 reads CAISEGADTQYF. DNA of the CDR3: TGTGCCATCAGTGAGGGTGCAGATACGCAGTATTTT.

In nucleotides, the CDR3 is TGTGCCAGCAGTCCACAGTACAATCAGCCCCAGCATTTT. The encoded protein is CASSPQYNQPQHF. The genes are TRBV27 and TRBJ1-5; D remains unclear. V gave up 5 bases and J gave up 3 bases, with 8 bases separating them. Germline values: CDR1 MNHEY, CDR2 SMNVEV (reference sequence). CDR3 length: 13 amino acids.